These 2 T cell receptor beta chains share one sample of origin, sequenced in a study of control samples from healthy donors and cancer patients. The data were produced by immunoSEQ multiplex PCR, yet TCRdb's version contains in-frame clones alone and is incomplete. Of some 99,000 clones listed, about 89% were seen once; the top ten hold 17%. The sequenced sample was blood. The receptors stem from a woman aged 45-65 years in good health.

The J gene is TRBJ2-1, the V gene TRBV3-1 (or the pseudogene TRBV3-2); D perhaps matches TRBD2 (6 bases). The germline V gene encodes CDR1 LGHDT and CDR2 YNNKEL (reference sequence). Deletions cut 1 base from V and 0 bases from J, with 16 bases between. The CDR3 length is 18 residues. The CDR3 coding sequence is TGTGCCAGCAGCCAAGGTGCGGCGGGGAGGAGCTCCTACAATGAGCAGTTCTTC. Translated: CASSQGAAGRSSYNEQFF.

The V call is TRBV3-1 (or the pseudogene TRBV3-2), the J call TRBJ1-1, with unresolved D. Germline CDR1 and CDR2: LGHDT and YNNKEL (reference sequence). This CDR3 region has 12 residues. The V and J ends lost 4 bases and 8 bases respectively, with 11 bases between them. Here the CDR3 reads CASSPGQREAFF. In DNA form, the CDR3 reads TGTGCCAGCAGCCCCGGGCAGAGAGAAGCTTTCTTT.